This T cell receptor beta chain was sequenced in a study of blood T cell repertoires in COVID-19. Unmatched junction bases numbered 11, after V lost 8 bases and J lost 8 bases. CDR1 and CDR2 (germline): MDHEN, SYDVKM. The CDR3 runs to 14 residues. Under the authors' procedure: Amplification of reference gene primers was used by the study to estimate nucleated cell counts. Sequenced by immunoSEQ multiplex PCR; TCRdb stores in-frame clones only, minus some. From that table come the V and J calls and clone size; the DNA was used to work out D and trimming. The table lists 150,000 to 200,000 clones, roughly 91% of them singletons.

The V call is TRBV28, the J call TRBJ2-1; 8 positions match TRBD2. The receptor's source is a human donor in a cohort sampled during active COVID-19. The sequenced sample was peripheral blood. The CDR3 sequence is CASRPSGLIHEQFF. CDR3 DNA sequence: TGTGCCAGCCGTCCTAGCGGGTTGATCCATGAGCAGTTCTTC.